The 21 T cell receptor beta chains given below trace back to one sample, sequenced in a study of T cells after yellow fever vaccination. TCRdb re-analysed the 5' RACE reads in MiXCR, keeping a single row per CDR3 protein. The data contain about 400,000 distinct CDR3 sequences, around a tenth of them singletons. The material was PBMCs, obtained on the day of the first yellow fever vaccination. The receptors were sampled from a man aged 18 to 30 who received the YFV17D yellow fever vaccine.

The rearrangement links TRBV19 to TRBJ2-1; 9 bases line up with TRBD1. V lost 6 bases to trimming and J lost 7 bases; unmatched junction nucleotides: 10. Germline CDR1 reads LNHDA; CDR2 reads SQIVND (reference sequence). The CDR3 spans 15 residues. The CDR3 sequence is CASSWSGQGRNEQFF. The CDR3 DNA is TGTGCCAGTAGCTGGTCGGGACAGGGTCGAAATGAGCAGTTCTTC.

This clonotype appeared many times. The rearrangement links TRBV7-9 to TRBJ1-6, with unresolved D. This CDR3 is built from 14 residues. V was pared by 1 base and J by 5 bases, with 6 bases between. CDR1 SEHNR and CDR2 FQNEAQ come from the germline V gene (reference sequence). Here the CDR3 reads CASSLGSDNSPLHF. The CDR3 nucleotides are TGTGCCAGCAGCTTAGGTTCAGATAATTCACCCCTCCACTTT.

The J gene is TRBJ2-7, the V gene TRBV7-2; 8 nucleotides line up with TRBD2. This CDR3 spans 16 amino acids. The trim removed 4 bases at V and 7 bases at J, leaving 15 bases unmatched. Germline CDR1 reads SGHTA; CDR2 reads FQGNSA. The CDR3 protein is CASSSRPGGVLGEQYF. The DNA of the CDR3 is TGTGCCAGCAGCTCTCGCCCGGGGGGGGTATTAGGGGAGCAGTACTTC.

The V call is TRBV4-2, the J call TRBJ1-5; D uncertain. CDR1 and CDR2 (germline): LGHNA, YNFKEQ. The ends were cut back, 4 bases at V and 6 bases at J, with 7 bases in the middle. The CDR3 totals 12 residues. The DNA for the CDR3 is TGTGCCAGCAGCCCGACCCGTCAGCCCCAGCATTTT. Translating gives CASSPTRQPQHF.

This clonotype was picked up a small number of times. The V call is TRBV20-1, the J call TRBJ2-1, with TRBD2 as a possible D gene (6 bases). The germline V gene has CDR1 DFQATT and CDR2 SNEGSKA (reference sequence). The CDR3 runs 15 residues. V was cut by 3 bases and J by 1 base, with 13 bases left in between. This CDR3 reads CSASHGAGSYNEQFF. DNA of the CDR3: TGCAGTGCTAGCCATGGGGCGGGATCCTACAATGAGCAGTTCTTC.

This clonotype came up a few times. This chain links TRBV6-1 with TRBJ1-2; 11 bases are shared with TRBD1. The CDR3 contains 15 residues. Looked up from germline, CDR1 is MNHNS and CDR2 is SASEGT. With 2 bases clipped from V and 7 bases from J, the junction kept 6 bases outside the gene matches. CDR3: CASSESGQGARGYTF. The CDR3 DNA sequence: TGTGCCAGCAGTGAAAGCGGACAGGGGGCGCGTGGCTACACCTTC.

V usage is TRBV18 and J usage is TRBJ2-5, with D tentatively TRBD1 or TRBD2 (5 bases each). The germline V gene encodes CDR1 KGHSH and CDR2 LQKENI. V was clipped by 6 bases and J by 1 base, with 15 bases between them. CDR3 length: 15 amino acids. The CDR3 nucleotides are TGTGCCAGCTCCCGGGACGGAGGCCCCCAAGAGACCCAGTACTTC. Encoded protein: CASSRDGGPQETQYF.

This clonotype showed up many times. The chain is built from TRBV12-3 or TRBV12-4 and TRBJ2-2; no clear D gene. CDR3 length equals 12 residues. V was cut by 6 bases and J by 6 bases, with 8 bases left in between. For the CDR3, the DNA is TGTGCCAGCAGCTTACGTGCCGGGGAGCTGTTTTTT. The encoded protein is CASSLRAGELFF.

Worth noting for this clonotype: A clone one base away is much larger, so this may be a read error. This chain uses TRBV13 with TRBJ2-7; D gene unclear. The DNA end lines up better with TRBJ2-1; the J call may be wrong. From germline, CDR1 is PRHDT and CDR2 FYEKMQ (reference sequence). The CDR3 covers 14 residues. CDR3 nucleotide sequence: TGTGCCAGCAGCTTAATCGACTCCTCCTACGAGCAGTTCTTC. Translated: CASSLIDSSYEQFF.

This clonotype has only a few counts. The chain joins TRBV27 to TRBJ1-2; 8 positions agree with TRBD1. V shed 4 bases and J 7 bases; nucleotides not matched to a gene: 8. The CDR3 spans 14 residues. Germline V CDR1 and CDR2: MNHEY, SMNVEV (reference sequence). The CDR3 sequence: CASSSSTGATGYTF. The CDR3 DNA reads TGTGCCAGCAGTTCATCGACAGGGGCGACTGGCTACACCTTC.

The rearrangement joins TRBV20-1 to TRBJ1-2, with D perhaps matching TRBD1 (6 bases). V lost 0 bases, J lost 4 bases, and 9 bases lay in between. Germline V CDR1 and CDR2: DFQATT, SNEGSKA (reference sequence). The length of the CDR3 is 13 residues. The CDR3 region is CSAREGAGYGYTF. For the CDR3, the DNA is TGCAGTGCTAGAGAGGGGGCTGGCTATGGCTACACCTTC.

In this sample, this clonotype turned up a few times. The junction departs from germline at one end; a sequencing error may be responsible. The chain is built from TRBV20-1 and TRBJ2-5; D gene ambiguous. The CDR3 loop spans 10 amino acids. CDR1 and CDR2 from the germline V gene are DFQATT and SNEGSKA (reference sequence). The CDR3 bases are TGCAGTGCTAGAGGCGACTTAGAGGCCTTC. This codes for CSARGDLEAF.

The chain combines TRBV2 with TRBJ2-3; D tentatively fits TRBD1 or TRBD2 (5 bases each). Trimming removed 8 bases from V and 1 base from J, with 13 bases in between. Germline CDR1 and CDR2: SNHLY and FYNNEI. This CDR3 has 14 residues. The CDR3 protein is CASSPGPRTDTQYF. Here the CDR3 DNA reads TGTGCCAGCTCCCCGGGACCACGCACAGATACGCAGTATTTT.

V is TRBV19 and J is TRBJ1-2; D possibly corresponds to TRBD1 (5 bases). Germline V gene lookup returns CDR1 LNHDA and CDR2 SQIVND (reference sequence). The V and J ends lost 5 bases and 4 bases respectively, with 23 bases between them. The CDR3 loop spans 17 amino acids. The CDR3 DNA follows: TGTGCCAGTAGTCCCCGACAGTATCGGACCCGAAGCTATGGCTACACCTTC. Its protein product is CASSPRQYRTRSYGYTF.

This clonotype was seen ten or more times. The chain recombines TRBV7-9 with TRBJ1-2; D uncertain. V shed 8 bases and J shed 1 base, with 14 bases lying between them. The germline CDR1 and CDR2 sequences are SEHNR and FQNEAQ (reference sequence). The length of the CDR3 is 14 residues. The CDR3 spells CASSGGVHNYGYTF. Here the CDR3 DNA reads TGTGCCAGCTCGGGTGGGGTTCATAACTATGGCTACACCTTC. Combining the CDR3 with reference TRBV7-9 and TRBJ1-2 gives the whole variable domain DTGVSQNPRHKITKRGQNVTFRCDPISEHNRLYWYRQTLGQGPEFLTYFQNEAQLEKSRLLSDRFSAERPKGSFSTLEIQRTEQGDSAMYLCASSGGVHNYGYTFGSGTRLTVV.

This clonotype was seen only a few times. The chain combines TRBV7-2 with TRBJ2-3; D perhaps matches TRBD1 (5 bases). V was cut by 5 bases and J by 2 bases, with 14 bases left in between. Per the germline V gene, CDR1 is SGHTA and CDR2 is FQGNSA. This CDR3 has 15 amino acids. CDR3 coding DNA: TGTGCCAGCAGCCGCGTTAGGGGCCTCACAGATACGCAGTATTTT. Its translation is CASSRVRGLTDTQYF. Complete variable domain (other parts from reference TRBV7-2 and TRBJ2-3): GAGVSQSPSNKVTEKGKDVELRCDPISGHTALYWYRQSLGQGLEFLIYFQGNSAPDKSGLPSDRFSAERTGGSVSTLTIQRTQQEDSAVYLCASSRVRGLTDTQYFGPGTRLTVL.

The chain links TRBV5-5 to TRBJ2-3, with a possible D match to TRBD2 (6 bases). Trimming stripped 5 bases from V and 5 bases from J, with 15 bases between. The CDR3 covers 14 residues. Germline-derived CDR1 and CDR2 are SGHKS and YYEKEE (reference sequence). CDR3 protein: CASSTRDFKDTQYF. The CDR3 coding sequence is TGTGCCAGCAGTACCCGGGACTTTAAAGATACGCAGTATTTT.

The J gene is TRBJ2-7, the V gene TRBV20-1; D remains unclear. The CDR3 runs to 12 residues. With 3 bases removed from V and 0 bases from J, the gap between germline ends came to 6 bases. From germline, CDR1 is DFQATT and CDR2 SNEGSKA (reference sequence). The CDR3 reads CSASVDSYEQYF. The CDR3 nucleotides are TGCAGTGCTAGCGTCGACTCCTACGAGCAGTACTTC.

There are many counts of this clonotype. The J gene is TRBJ2-3, the V gene TRBV7-2; the match to TRBD2 covers 10 bases. This CDR3 contains 16 residues. Unmatched junction bases numbered 10, after V lost 6 bases and J lost 4 bases. Germline loops: CDR1 SGHTA, CDR2 FQGNSA. The CDR3 region has the DNA TGTGCCAGCAGAACTCAAGCTAGCGGGGGTGCAGATACGCAGTATTTT. Protein sequence: CASRTQASGGADTQYF.

This clonotype was observed many times. This rearrangement joins TRBV20-1 to TRBJ2-5; no clear D gene. The CDR3 has 12 amino acids. Per germline, CDR1 DFQATT and CDR2 SNEGSKA (reference sequence). V was trimmed by 2 bases and J by 0 bases, leaving 4 bases between them. CDR3: CSARSDQETQYF. For the CDR3, the DNA is TGCAGTGCTAGATCCGACCAAGAGACCCAGTACTTC.

This clonotype has ten or more counts. The chain recombines TRBV7-2 with TRBJ2-3, with no clear D. Trimming removed 2 bases at V and 4 bases at J, with 10 bases between. CDR3 length: 14 residues. Germline V CDR1 and CDR2: SGHTA, FQGNSA. For the CDR3, the DNA is TGTGCCAGCAGCTTACGGGTAGCCCCAGATACGCAGTATTTT. Translating gives CASSLRVAPDTQYF.